These 6 T cell receptor beta chains originate from one sample sequenced in a study of T cell responses to AZD1222 COVID-19 vaccine. TCRdb's copy holds only in-frame clones and misses some; the assay was immunoSEQ multiplex PCR. The table records about 150,000 clones, about 90% of them present only once. Sequenced here: peripheral blood, sampled on day 0 of AZD1222 vaccination. Receptors originate from an adult in good health.

The V and J genes are TRBV4-1 and TRBJ2-7; 8 bases map to TRBD2. The germline CDR1 and CDR2 sequences are MGHRA and YSYEKL. The CDR3 spans 17 residues. J gave up 1 base and V 0 bases, and 8 bases lay outside the gene matches. The DNA for the CDR3 is TGCGCCAGCAGCCAAGATCTTGGTAGCGGGGCTTCCTACGAGCAGTACTTC. It translates to CASSQDLGSGASYEQYF.

The chain combines TRBV5-4 with TRBJ2-3; D is unresolved. Germline assignment: CDR1 SGHNT and CDR2 YYREEE (reference sequence). Trimming took off 0 bases at V and 3 bases at J, with 8 bases between the two ends. CDR3 length: 14 amino acids. Here the CDR3 reads CASSLVKRTDTQYF. The CDR3 coding sequence is TGTGCCAGCAGCTTGGTTAAGAGAACAGATACGCAGTATTTT.

The chain combines TRBV7-6 with TRBJ1-4; TRBD1 aligns across 7 bases. In germline, CDR1 is SGHVS, CDR2 FNYEAQ. This CDR3 contains 16 residues. The V and J ends lost 0 bases and 8 bases, in that order; junction bases with no gene match: 9. CDR3 in amino acids: CASSLARGPVEEKLFF. In DNA, the CDR3 is TGTGCCAGCAGCTTAGCGAGGGGGCCGGTAGAAGAAAAACTGTTTTTT.

This CDR3 is CASSYLRAGNQPQHF. CDR3 DNA sequence: TGTGCCAGCAGTTACCTACGGGCGGGCAATCAGCCCCAGCATTTT. The chain couples TRBV6-2 or TRBV6-3 to TRBJ1-5; D is unresolved. CDR3 length: 15 amino acids. V dropped 2 bases and J dropped 2 bases, with 10 bases sitting between them. The germline V gene encodes CDR1 MNHEY and CDR2 SVGEGT.

The chain recombines TRBV15 with TRBJ1-4; the D gene is possibly TRBD1 (5 bases). Germline CDR1 reads LNHNV; CDR2 reads YYDKDF (reference sequence). The CDR3 extends over 14 amino acids. V lost 2 bases and J 5 bases, leaving 9 bases between the germline ends. The DNA of the CDR3 is TGTGCCACCAGCAGAAAGGGACCCAATGAAAAACTGTTTTTT. Translated, it gives CATSRKGPNEKLFF.

The chain carries TRBV19 and TRBJ1-4, with a tentative D call TRBD1 (5 bases). This CDR3 comprises 16 residues. V was trimmed by 11 bases and J by 7 bases, leaving 26 bases between them. The germline V gene encodes CDR1 LNHDA and CDR2 SQIVND (reference sequence). The CDR3, as DNA: TGTGCCGCCAGTAGTATAGAGAGGGGAGCGAGTGAAAAACTGTTTTTT. This translates into CAASSIERGASEKLFF.